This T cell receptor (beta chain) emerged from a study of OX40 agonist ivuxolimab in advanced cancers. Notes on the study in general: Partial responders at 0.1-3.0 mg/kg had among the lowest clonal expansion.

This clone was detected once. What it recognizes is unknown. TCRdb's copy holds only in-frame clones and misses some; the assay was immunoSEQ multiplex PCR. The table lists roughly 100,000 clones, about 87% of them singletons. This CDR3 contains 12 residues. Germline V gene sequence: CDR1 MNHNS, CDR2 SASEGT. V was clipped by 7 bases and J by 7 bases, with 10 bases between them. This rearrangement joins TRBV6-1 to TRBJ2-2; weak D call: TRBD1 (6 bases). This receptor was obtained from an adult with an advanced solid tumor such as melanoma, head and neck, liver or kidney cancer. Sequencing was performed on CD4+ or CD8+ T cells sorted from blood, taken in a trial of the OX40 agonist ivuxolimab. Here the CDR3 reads CASNGQRGELFF. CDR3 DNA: TGTGCCAGCAATGGACAGCGCGGGGAGCTGTTTTTT.